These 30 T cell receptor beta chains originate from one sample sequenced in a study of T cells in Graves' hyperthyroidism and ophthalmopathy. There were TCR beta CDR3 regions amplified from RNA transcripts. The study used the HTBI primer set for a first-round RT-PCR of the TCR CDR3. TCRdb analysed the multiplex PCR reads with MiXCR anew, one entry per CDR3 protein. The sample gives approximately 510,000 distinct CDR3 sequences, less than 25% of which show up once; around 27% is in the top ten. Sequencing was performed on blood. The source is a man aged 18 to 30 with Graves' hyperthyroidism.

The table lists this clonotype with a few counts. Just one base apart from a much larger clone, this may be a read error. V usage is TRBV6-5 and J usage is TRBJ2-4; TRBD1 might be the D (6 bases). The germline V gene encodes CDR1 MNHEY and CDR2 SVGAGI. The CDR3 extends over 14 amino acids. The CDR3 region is CASTYRKGDSIKYF. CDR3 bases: TGTGCCAGCACTTACAGGAAGGGGGATTCCATTAAGTACTTC.

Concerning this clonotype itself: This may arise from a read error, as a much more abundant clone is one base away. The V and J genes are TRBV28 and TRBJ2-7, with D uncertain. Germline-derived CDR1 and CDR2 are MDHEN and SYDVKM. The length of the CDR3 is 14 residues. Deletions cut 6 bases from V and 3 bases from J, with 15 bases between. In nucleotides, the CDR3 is TGTGCCAGCAGCACAATACTACAGCGCTACGAGCAGTACGTC. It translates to CASSTILQRYEQYV.

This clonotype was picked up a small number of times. CDR3 sequence (DNA): TGTGCCAGCAGCCCGCTCCCTCGGGTCTTGACCCAGTACTTC. This sequence encodes CASSPLPRVLTQYF. V is TRBV3-1 and J is TRBJ2-5; D gene uncertain. Trimming cost V 4 bases and J 7 bases, with 16 bases left between them. The CDR3 sequence is 14 residues long. Germline V gene lookup returns CDR1 LGHDT and CDR2 YNNKEL (reference sequence).

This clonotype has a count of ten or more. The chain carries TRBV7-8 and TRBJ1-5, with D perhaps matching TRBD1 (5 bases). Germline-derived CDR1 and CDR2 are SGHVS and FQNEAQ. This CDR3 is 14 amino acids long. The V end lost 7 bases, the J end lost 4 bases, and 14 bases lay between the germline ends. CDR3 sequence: CASTSTDPNQPQHF. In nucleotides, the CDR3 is TGTGCCAGCACCTCGACAGACCCGAATCAGCCCCAGCATTTT.

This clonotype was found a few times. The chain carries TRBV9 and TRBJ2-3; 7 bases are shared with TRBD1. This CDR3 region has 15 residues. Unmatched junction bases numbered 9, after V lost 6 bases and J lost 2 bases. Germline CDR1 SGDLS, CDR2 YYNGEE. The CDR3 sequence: CASTTQGQTTDTQYF. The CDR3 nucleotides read TGTGCCAGCACCACCCAGGGACAGACCACAGATACGCAGTATTTT.

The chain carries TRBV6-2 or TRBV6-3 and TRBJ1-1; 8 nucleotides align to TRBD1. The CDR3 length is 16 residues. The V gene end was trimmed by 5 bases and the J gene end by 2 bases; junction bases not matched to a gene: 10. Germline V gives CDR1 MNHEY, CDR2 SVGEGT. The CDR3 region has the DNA TGTGCCAGCAGTAAGACAGGGGAAGGAGTAAACACTGAAGCTTTCTTT. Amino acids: CASSKTGEGVNTEAFF.

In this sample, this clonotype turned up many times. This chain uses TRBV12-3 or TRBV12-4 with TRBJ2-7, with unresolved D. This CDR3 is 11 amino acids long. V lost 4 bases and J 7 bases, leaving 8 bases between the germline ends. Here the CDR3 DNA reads TGTGCCAGCAGTTCCCTGGGGGAGCAGTACTTC. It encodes CASSSLGEQYF.

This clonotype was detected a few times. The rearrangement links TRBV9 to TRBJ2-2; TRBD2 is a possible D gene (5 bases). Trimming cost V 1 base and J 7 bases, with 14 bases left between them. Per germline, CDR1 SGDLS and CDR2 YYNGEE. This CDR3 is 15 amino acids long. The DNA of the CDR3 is TGTGCCAGCAGCGTAAGGGCGGGTGACCACGGGGAGCTGTTTTTT. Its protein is CASSVRAGDHGELFF.

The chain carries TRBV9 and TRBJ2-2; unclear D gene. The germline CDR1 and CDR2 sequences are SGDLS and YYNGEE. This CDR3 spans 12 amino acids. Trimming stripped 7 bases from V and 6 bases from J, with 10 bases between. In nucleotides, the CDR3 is TGTGCCAGCGGGGAAGCCGCCGGGGAGCTGTTTTTT. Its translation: CASGEAAGELFF.

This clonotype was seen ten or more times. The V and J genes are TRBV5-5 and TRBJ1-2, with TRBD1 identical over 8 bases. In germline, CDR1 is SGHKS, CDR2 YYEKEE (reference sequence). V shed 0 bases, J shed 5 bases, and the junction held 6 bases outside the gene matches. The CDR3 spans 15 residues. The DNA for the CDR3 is TGTGCCAGCAGCTTGGTTGGGACAGGCCCGTATGGCTACACCTTC. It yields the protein CASSLVGTGPYGYTF.

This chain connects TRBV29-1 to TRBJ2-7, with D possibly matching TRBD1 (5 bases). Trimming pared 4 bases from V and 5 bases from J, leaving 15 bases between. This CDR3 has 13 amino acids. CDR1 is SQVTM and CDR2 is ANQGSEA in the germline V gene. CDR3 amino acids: CSVVVGPRDEQYF. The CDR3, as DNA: TGCAGCGTTGTTGTTGGGCCCAGGGACGAGCAGTACTTC.

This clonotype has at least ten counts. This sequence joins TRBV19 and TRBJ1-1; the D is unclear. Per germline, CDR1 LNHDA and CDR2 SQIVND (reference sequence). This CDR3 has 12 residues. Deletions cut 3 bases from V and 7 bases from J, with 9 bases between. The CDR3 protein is CASSISTSEAFF. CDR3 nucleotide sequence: TGTGCCAGTAGTATCTCGACAAGTGAAGCTTTCTTT. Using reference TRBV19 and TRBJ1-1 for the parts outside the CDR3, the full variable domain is DGGITQSPKYLFRKEGQNVTLSCEQNLNHDAMYWYRQDPGQGLRLIYYSQIVNDFQKGDIAEGYSVSREKKESFPLTVTSAQKNPTAFYLCASSISTSEAFFGQGTRLTVV.

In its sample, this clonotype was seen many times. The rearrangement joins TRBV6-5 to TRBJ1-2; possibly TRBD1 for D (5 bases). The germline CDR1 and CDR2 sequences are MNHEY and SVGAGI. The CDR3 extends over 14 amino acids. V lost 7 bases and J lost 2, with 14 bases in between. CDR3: CASKTRGGNYGYTF. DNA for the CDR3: TGTGCCAGCAAAACTAGGGGCGGGAACTATGGCTACACCTTC.

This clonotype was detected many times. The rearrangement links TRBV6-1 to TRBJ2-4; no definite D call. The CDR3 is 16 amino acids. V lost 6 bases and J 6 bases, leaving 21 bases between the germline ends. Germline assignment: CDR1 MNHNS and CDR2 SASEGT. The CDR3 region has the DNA TGTGCCAGCAGACCAGAACCTCCGGCACGAGGAAACATTCAGTACTTC. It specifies CASRPEPPARGNIQYF.

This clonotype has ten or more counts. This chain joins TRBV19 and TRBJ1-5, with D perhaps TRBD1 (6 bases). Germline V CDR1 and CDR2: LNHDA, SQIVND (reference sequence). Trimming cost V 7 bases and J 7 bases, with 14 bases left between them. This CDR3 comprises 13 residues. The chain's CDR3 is CASTWGAEQPQHF. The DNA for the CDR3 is TGTGCCAGTACGTGGGGGGCGGAACAGCCCCAGCATTTT. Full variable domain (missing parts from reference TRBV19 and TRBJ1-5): DGGITQSPKYLFRKEGQNVTLSCEQNLNHDAMYWYRQDPGQGLRLIYYSQIVNDFQKGDIAEGYSVSREKKESFPLTVTSAQKNPTAFYLCASTWGAEQPQHFGDGTRLSIL.

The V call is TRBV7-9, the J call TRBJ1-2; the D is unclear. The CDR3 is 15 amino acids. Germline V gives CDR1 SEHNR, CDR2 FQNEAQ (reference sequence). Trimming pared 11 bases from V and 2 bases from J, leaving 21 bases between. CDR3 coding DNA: TGTGCCCTGACCGGAACTATGGCCACGAACTATGGCTACACCTTC. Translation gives CALTGTMATNYGYTF.

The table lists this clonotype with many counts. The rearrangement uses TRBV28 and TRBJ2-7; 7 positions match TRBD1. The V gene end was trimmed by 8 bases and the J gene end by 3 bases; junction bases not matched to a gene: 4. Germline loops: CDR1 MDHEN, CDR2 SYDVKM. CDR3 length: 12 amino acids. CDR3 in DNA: TGTGCCAGCGGATCAGGGGGCTACGAGCAGTACTTC. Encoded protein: CASGSGGYEQYF. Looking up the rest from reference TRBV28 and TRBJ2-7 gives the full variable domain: DVKVTQSSRYLVKRTGEKVFLECVQDMDHENMFWYRQDPGLGLRLIYFSYDVKMKEKGDIPEGYSVSREKKERFSLILESASTNQTSMYLCASGSGGYEQYFGPGTRLTVT.

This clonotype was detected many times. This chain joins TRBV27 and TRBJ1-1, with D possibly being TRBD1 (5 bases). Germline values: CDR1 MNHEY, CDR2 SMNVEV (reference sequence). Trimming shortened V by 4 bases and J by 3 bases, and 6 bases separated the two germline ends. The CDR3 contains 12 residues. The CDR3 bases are TGTGCCAGCAGTTCAGGGTACACTGAAGCTTTCTTT. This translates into CASSSGYTEAFF.

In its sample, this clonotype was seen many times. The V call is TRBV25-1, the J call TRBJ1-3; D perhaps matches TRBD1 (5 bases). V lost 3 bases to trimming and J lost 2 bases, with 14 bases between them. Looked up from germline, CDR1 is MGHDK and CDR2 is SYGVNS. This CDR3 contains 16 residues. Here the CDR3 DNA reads TGTGCCAGCAGTGATAACCGAGGGGCCACTGGAAACACCATATATTTT. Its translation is CASSDNRGATGNTIYF.

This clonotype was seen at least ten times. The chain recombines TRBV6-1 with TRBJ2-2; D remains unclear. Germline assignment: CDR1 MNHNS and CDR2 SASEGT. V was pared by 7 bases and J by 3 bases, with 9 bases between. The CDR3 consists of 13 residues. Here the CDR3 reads CASNRVDTGELFF. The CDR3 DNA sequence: TGTGCCAGCAATCGGGTCGACACCGGGGAGCTGTTTTTT.

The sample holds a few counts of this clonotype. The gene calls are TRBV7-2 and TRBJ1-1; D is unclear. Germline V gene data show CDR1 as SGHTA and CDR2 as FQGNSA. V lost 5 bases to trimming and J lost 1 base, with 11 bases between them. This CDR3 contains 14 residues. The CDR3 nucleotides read TGTGCCAGCAGCCCCGTAGTGACGAACACTGAAGCTTTCTTT. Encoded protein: CASSPVVTNTEAFF.

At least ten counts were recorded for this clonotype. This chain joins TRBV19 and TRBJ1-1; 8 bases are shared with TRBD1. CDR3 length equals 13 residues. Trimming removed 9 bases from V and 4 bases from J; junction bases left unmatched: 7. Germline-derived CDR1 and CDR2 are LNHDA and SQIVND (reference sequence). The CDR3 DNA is TGTGCCAGCTCTGGACAGGGCGGCACTGAAGCTTTCTTT. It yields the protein CASSGQGGTEAFF.

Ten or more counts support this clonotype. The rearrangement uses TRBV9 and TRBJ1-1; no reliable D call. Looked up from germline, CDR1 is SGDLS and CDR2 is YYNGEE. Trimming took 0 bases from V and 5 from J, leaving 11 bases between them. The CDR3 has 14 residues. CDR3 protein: CASSVVGDGTEAFF. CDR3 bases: TGTGCCAGCAGCGTAGTTGGGGATGGGACTGAAGCTTTCTTT.

The CDR3 DNA reads TGTGCCAGCAGTTTATCCCGTGATGGGACCTATCAGCCCCAGCATTTT. Amino acid sequence: CASSLSRDGTYQPQHF. This chain connects TRBV27 to TRBJ1-5, with D perhaps TRBD1 (5 bases). The V gene's germline CDR1 is MNHEY and CDR2 SMNVEV (reference sequence). This CDR3 spans 16 amino acids. Trimming removed 0 bases from V and 5 bases from J, with 14 bases in between.

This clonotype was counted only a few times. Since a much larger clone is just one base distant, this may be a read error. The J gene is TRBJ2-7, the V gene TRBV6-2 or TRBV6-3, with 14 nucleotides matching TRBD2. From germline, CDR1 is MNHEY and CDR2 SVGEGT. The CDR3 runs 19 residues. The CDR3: CASGYEAGTSGGRSYEQYF. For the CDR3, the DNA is TGTGCCAGCGGTTACGAGGCCGGGACTAGCGGGGGCCGTTCCTACGAGCAGTACTTC.

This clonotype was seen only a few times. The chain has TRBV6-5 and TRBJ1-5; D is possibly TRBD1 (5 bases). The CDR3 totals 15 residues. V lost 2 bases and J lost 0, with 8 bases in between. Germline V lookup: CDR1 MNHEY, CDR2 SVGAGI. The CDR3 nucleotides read TGTGCCAGCAGTTACGTGGGGCGTAGCAATCAGCCCCAGCATTTT. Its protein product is CASSYVGRSNQPQHF.

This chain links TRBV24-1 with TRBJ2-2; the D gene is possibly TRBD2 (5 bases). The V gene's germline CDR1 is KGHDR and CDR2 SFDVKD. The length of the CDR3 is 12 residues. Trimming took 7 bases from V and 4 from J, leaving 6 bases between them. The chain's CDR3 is CATRRATGELFF. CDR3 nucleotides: TGTGCCACCAGGCGGGCCACCGGGGAGCTGTTTTTT.

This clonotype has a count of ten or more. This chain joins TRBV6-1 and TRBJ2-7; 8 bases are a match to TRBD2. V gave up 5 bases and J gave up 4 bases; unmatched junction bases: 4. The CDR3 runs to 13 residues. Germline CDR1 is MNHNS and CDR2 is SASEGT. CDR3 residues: CASSLTSAYEQYF. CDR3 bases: TGTGCCAGCAGTCTGACTAGCGCGTACGAGCAGTACTTC.

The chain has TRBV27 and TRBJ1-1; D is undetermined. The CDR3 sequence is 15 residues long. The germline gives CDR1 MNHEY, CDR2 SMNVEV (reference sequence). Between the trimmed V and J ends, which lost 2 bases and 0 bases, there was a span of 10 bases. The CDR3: CASSLNVHMNTEAFF. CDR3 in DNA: TGTGCCAGCAGTTTAAATGTTCACATGAACACTGAAGCTTTCTTT.

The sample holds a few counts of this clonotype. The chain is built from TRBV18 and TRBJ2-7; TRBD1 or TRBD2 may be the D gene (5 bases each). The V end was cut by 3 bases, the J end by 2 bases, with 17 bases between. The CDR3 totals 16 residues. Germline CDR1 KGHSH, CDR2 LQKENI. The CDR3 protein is CASSPPGPGRAYEQYF. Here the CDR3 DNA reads TGTGCCAGCTCACCCCCGGGTCCGGGACGGGCCTACGAGCAGTACTTC. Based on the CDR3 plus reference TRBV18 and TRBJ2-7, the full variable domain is NAGVMQNPRHLVRRRGQEARLRCSPMKGHSHVYWYRQLPEEGLKFMVYLQKENIIDESGMPKERFSAEFPKEGPSILRIQQVVRGDSAAYFCASSPPGPGRAYEQYFGPGTRLTVT.